These T cell receptor beta chains were read from a single sample in a study of shared clonotypes between healthy human individuals. Generated by immunoSEQ multiplex PCR, the TCRdb table keeps only in-frame clones and is missing some. The repertoire consists of approximately 2,000,000 clones, with just under 95% occurring once and the leading ten covering 0.37%. The sequenced sample was naive CD4+ T cells from PBMCs. The source of these receptors is a man aged 18 to 29 in good health. Some clones in this sample may be carry-over from other donors' samples. The CDR3 runs from the conserved cysteine through the conserved F or W. The D gene is left open where the match is weak. Size tells how often a clone was seen (once, few, many) or the class of an expanded clone, and some rows leave it out.

J: TRBJ1-1; V: TRBV7-9; D: .; size: .; DNA: TGTGCCAGCAGCTTAGGATTGGTGGGGAACACTGAAGCTTTCTTT; CDR3: CASSLGLVGNTEAFF
J: TRBJ2-3; V: TRBV9; D: TRBD2; size: .; DNA: TGTGCCAGCAGCTCCCGAAGCCCGGGACTAGCAGAAGATACGCAGTATTTT; CDR3: CASSSRSPGLAEDTQYF
J: TRBJ1-2; V: TRBV28; D: TRBD1; size: .; DNA: TGTGCCAGCAGTTTAAGCAGGGGGTTGTTCGGCTACACCTTC; CDR3: CASSLSRGLFGYTF
J: TRBJ2-1; V: TRBV9; D: TRBD2; size: .; DNA: TGTGCCAGCAGCCGAGCACTAGCGGTTTTAAATGAGCAGTTCTTC; CDR3: CASSRALAVLNEQFF
J: TRBJ1-5; V: TRBV28; D: TRBD1; size: .; DNA: TGTGCCAGCAGTTCCCAGGGACAGCTCAATCAGCCCCAGCATTTT; CDR3: CASSSQGQLNQPQHF
J: TRBJ1-1; V: TRBV10-3; D: .; size: .; DNA: TGTGCCATCAGTGGACAGGACAGTGGGAACACTGAAGCTTTCTTT; CDR3: CAISGQDSGNTEAFF
J: TRBJ1-5; V: TRBV7-8; D: .; size: .; DNA: TGTGCCAGCAGCTTACTACGGAATAGCAATCAGCCCCAGCATTTT; CDR3: CASSLLRNSNQPQHF
J: TRBJ1-6; V: TRBV6-5; D: .; size: .; DNA: TGTGCCAGCAGTTACTCGTTGCAGAGCTATAATTCACCCCTCCACTTT; CDR3: CASSYSLQSYNSPLHF
J: TRBJ2-7; V: TRBV6-6; D: .; size: .; DNA: TGTGCCAGCACCGGCGGAATCGAGCAGTACTTC; CDR3: CASTGGIEQYF
J: TRBJ1-1; V: TRBV19; D: .; size: .; DNA: TGTGCCAGTAGTATAATCGTCCAACGGGGCACTGAAGCTTTCTTT; CDR3: CASSIIVQRGTEAFF
J: TRBJ2-7; V: TRBV11-2; D: TRBD2; size: .; DNA: TGTGCCAGCAGGAGGCCGGGACTAGCGGTTTCCGAGCAGTACTTC; CDR3: CASRRPGLAVSEQYF
J: TRBJ2-2; V: TRBV4-2; D: TRBD2; size: .; DNA: TGTGCCAGCAGCCCCCGACTAGCGGGAGGGCACGCCGGGGAGCTGTTTTTT; CDR3: CASSPRLAGGHAGELFF
J: TRBJ1-1; V: TRBV7-2; D: .; size: few; DNA: TGTGCCAGCAGCACCTCGACGGGGTGGCGGGCTTTCTTT; CDR3: CASSTSTGWRAFF
J: TRBJ1-1; V: TRBV28; D: .; size: .; DNA: TGTGCCAGCAGTTCCACCGGGACTGTGAACACTGAAGCTTTCTTT; CDR3: CASSSTGTVNTEAFF
J: TRBJ2-7; V: TRBV7-2; D: TRBD2; size: .; DNA: TGTGCCAGCAGCTTAGCTGGACTAGCGGGGAGCTACGAGCAGTACTTC; CDR3: CASSLAGLAGSYEQYF
J: TRBJ1-4; V: TRBV27; D: TRBD1; size: .; DNA: TGTGCCAGCAGTTCGGGGTGGACAGGCGAAAAACTGTTTTTT; CDR3: CASSSGWTGEKLFF
J: TRBJ2-5; V: TRBV5-1; D: .; size: .; DNA: TGCGCCAGCAGCCTGACCCAGGCACAAGAGACCCAGTACTTC; CDR3: CASSLTQAQETQYF
J: TRBJ1-2; V: TRBV28; D: TRBD1; size: .; DNA: TGTGCCAGCAGTTTATCCGCCGGGACAGGGGGCTACCCACCTTTCTATGGCTACACCTTC; CDR3: CASSLSAGTGGYPPFYGYTF
J: TRBJ2-1; V: TRBV13; D: .; size: .; DNA: TGTGCCAGCAGCGCAGGCGGGACAGTAGTCTACAATGAGCAGTTCTTC; CDR3: CASSAGGTVVYNEQFF
J: TRBJ1-4; V: TRBV19; D: .; size: .; DNA: TGTGCCACTCACATTCCAGGGCCGAGAAATGAAAAACTGTTTTTT; CDR3: CATHIPGPRNEKLFF
J: TRBJ2-7; V: TRBV7-2; D: .; size: .; DNA: TGTGCCAGCAGCTTAGAGCGATCCGAGCAGTACTTC; CDR3: CASSLERSEQYF
J: TRBJ2-1; V: TRBV29-1; D: TRBD2; size: .; DNA: TGCAGCGGCGGGACTAGCGGATACAATGAGCAGTTCTTC; CDR3: CSGGTSGYNEQFF
J: TRBJ2-3; V: TRBV7-9; D: .; size: .; DNA: TGTGCCAACGGTGGGGGGGATACGCAGTATTTT; CDR3: CANGGGDTQYF
J: TRBJ2-3; V: TRBV5-6; D: .; size: .; DNA: TGTGCCAGCAGCTTGGTGGGCAGCCTCACAGATACGCAGTATTTT; CDR3: CASSLVGSLTDTQYF
J: TRBJ2-7; V: TRBV6-4; D: TRBD2; size: .; DNA: TGTGCCAGCAGTACTAGCGGGAGTGCGGGTTACGAGCAGTACTTC; CDR3: CASSTSGSAGYEQYF
J: TRBJ1-1; V: TRBV14; D: .; size: .; DNA: TGTGCCAGCAGCCAAAAAGTCGGGGGTCGACGGGGGTCCACTGAAGCTTTCTTT; CDR3: CASSQKVGGRRGSTEAFF
J: TRBJ2-1; V: TRBV30; D: .; size: once; DNA: TGTGCCTGCTTCCCAACGGCGGGACGGGCTAAGAATGAGCAGTTCTTC; CDR3: CACFPTAGRAKNEQFF
J: TRBJ2-7; V: TRBV5-1; D: TRBD1; size: once; DNA: TGCGCCAGCAGCTTGGATCGGGACAGGTCCCTCCACGAGCAGTACTTC; CDR3: CASSLDRDRSLHEQYF
J: TRBJ1-3; V: TRBV5-1; D: .; size: .; DNA: TGCGCCAGCAGCCCTATGGGTCGGGGCTCTGGAAACACCATATATTTT; CDR3: CASSPMGRGSGNTIYF
J: TRBJ1-2; V: TRBV18; D: TRBD1; size: .; DNA: TGTGCCAGCTCACCTGGGACAGGGGCCGACTATGGCTACACCTTC; CDR3: CASSPGTGADYGYTF
J: TRBJ2-1; V: TRBV28; D: TRBD2; size: .; DNA: TGTGCCAGCAGTCGGACTAGCGGTATTTACAATGAGCAGTTCTTC; CDR3: CASSRTSGIYNEQFF
J: TRBJ1-6; V: TRBV7-3; D: .; size: .; DNA: TGTGCCAGCAGCTTATATCGCAGAAATTCACCCCTCCACTTT; CDR3: CASSLYRRNSPLHF
J: TRBJ2-1; V: TRBV7-9; D: TRBD1; size: .; DNA: TGTGCCAGCAGCGGGCGACAGGGGATGAATTACAATGAGCAGTTCTTC; CDR3: CASSGRQGMNYNEQFF
J: TRBJ2-2; V: TRBV7-3; D: TRBD2; size: .; DNA: TGTGCCAGCAGCTTTGCTAGCGGGAGTATAGGGGAGCTGTTTTTT; CDR3: CASSFASGSIGELFF
J: TRBJ1-5; V: TRBV30; D: .; size: .; DNA: TGTGCCTGGAGCCCGGGATGGGATCAGCCCCAGCATTTT; CDR3: CAWSPGWDQPQHF
J: TRBJ2-1; V: TRBV11-3; D: .; size: .; DNA: TGTGCCAGCAGCTTACGGTACACACCATACAATGAGCAGTTCTTC; CDR3: CASSLRYTPYNEQFF
J: TRBJ2-5; V: TRBV6-1; D: .; size: .; DNA: TGTGCCAGCAGTGAAGTACTGCTGGAGACCCAGTACTTC; CDR3: CASSEVLLETQYF
J: TRBJ1-2; V: TRBV30; D: TRBD1; size: .; DNA: TGTGCCTGGAGGGGTACCGGGACAGTAAACTATGGCTACACCTTC; CDR3: CAWRGTGTVNYGYTF
J: TRBJ1-2; V: TRBV14; D: .; size: .; DNA: TGTGCCAGCAGCAGAAACGGGGCGACCCTCGGCGGTGGCTACACCTTC; CDR3: CASSRNGATLGGGYTF
J: TRBJ1-1; V: TRBV6-1; D: TRBD1; size: .; DNA: TGTGCCAGCAGTGAACCCGGACAGGGTTCGAACACTGAAGCTTTCTTT; CDR3: CASSEPGQGSNTEAFF
J: TRBJ2-2; V: TRBV5-6; D: TRBD1; size: .; DNA: TGTGCCAGCAGCTCGTCCGGACAGGGAAACACCGGGGAGCTGTTTTTT; CDR3: CASSSSGQGNTGELFF
J: TRBJ1-6; V: TRBV25-1; D: .; size: .; DNA: TGTGCCAGCAGTGAAACGGGGGTACGAGATTCACCCCTCCACTTT; CDR3: CASSETGVRDSPLHF
J: TRBJ1-1; V: TRBV7-3; D: TRBD1; size: .; DNA: TGTGCCAGCACCCCGGGGTCCAGGGGGCAATTGACTGAAGCTTTCTTT; CDR3: CASTPGSRGQLTEAFF
J: TRBJ2-3; V: TRBV29-1; D: TRBD1; size: .; DNA: TGCAGCGTTGGACAGGGGACAGATACGCAGTATTTT; CDR3: CSVGQGTDTQYF
J: TRBJ1-2; V: TRBV5-1; D: .; size: .; DNA: .; CDR3: CASSTLGGVRDGYTF
J: TRBJ1-2; V: TRBV20-1; D: .; size: .; DNA: TGCAGTGCCAAACAGGGTTGGGCGCGTCTCTTC; CDR3: CSAKQGWARLF
J: TRBJ2-1; V: TRBV7-2; D: TRBD2; size: .; DNA: TGTGCCAGCAGCGCCGCGGGAGGACGCGAGCAGTTCTTC; CDR3: CASSAAGGREQFF
J: TRBJ2-6; V: TRBV28; D: .; size: .; DNA: TGTGCCAGCGAAAAACAGGGTTGGCCTGGGGCCAACGTCCTGACTTTC; CDR3: CASEKQGWPGANVLTF
J: TRBJ2-7; V: TRBV2; D: .; size: .; DNA: TGTGCCAGCACCCGGACGCGTGGATCCCACGAGCAGTACTTC; CDR3: CASTRTRGSHEQYF
J: TRBJ1-2; V: TRBV6-5; D: TRBD1; size: once; DNA: TGTGCCAGCAGTGACAGACAGGGGGCTGGTGGCTACACCTTC; CDR3: CASSDRQGAGGYTF
J: TRBJ2-7; V: TRBV30; D: .; size: .; DNA: TGTGCCTGCGAAATGCCGGAAAAAACCTACGAGCAGTACTTC; CDR3: CACEMPEKTYEQYF
J: TRBJ2-2; V: TRBV6-5; D: .; size: .; DNA: TGTGCCAGCTCGAGCAAGAGAGACACCGGGGAGCTGTTTTTT; CDR3: CASSSKRDTGELFF
J: TRBJ2-3; V: TRBV7-3; D: TRBD1; size: .; DNA: TGTGCCAGCAGCTTAGACCAGGGGGCCTCAGATACGCAGTATTTT; CDR3: CASSLDQGASDTQYF
J: TRBJ1-5; V: TRBV6-1; D: TRBD1; size: .; DNA: TGTGCCAGCAGTGCCGGACAGGTCGGCAATCAGCCCCAGCATTTT; CDR3: CASSAGQVGNQPQHF
J: TRBJ1-1; V: TRBV19; D: .; size: once; DNA: TGTGCCAGTAGTAAGAGGTTTTTGGCTTTCTTT; CDR3: CASSKRFLAFF
J: TRBJ1-4; V: TRBV11-2; D: .; size: .; DNA: TGTGCCAGCAGCCTCTGGGGTTCGGGGGAAAAACTGTTTTTT; CDR3: CASSLWGSGEKLFF
J: TRBJ2-1; V: TRBV25-1; D: .; size: .; DNA: TGTGCCAGCAGTGAATCGGCCGGGAGAATGGTCAATGAGCAGTTCTTC; CDR3: CASSESAGRMVNEQFF
J: TRBJ2-2; V: TRBV28; D: .; size: .; DNA: TGTGCCAGCAGAGCAGGGGGGGGAACCGGGGAGCTGTTTTTT; CDR3: CASRAGGGTGELFF
J: TRBJ2-3; V: TRBV5-1; D: .; size: .; DNA: TGCGCCAGCAGCTGGAGCACAGATACGCAGTATTTT; CDR3: CASSWSTDTQYF